The TCR beta chain under discussion was sequenced for a study of T-cell memory formation after mild COVID-19. This clonotype was observed a few times. TCRdb passed the 5' RACE reads through MiXCR, listing each CDR3 protein once. Counted here are some 250,000 distinct CDR3 sequences, 9.4% occurring once; the ten biggest clones make up around a fifth. CDR3 length: 11 residues. Germline CDR1 and CDR2: SNHLY and FYNNEI. The germline V and J ends were trimmed by 6 bases and 4 bases, with 5 bases remaining between them. The V call is TRBV2, the J call TRBJ2-3; D is ambiguous. The sequence derives from a young man who had mild COVID-19 (a few samples of this study predate the infection). Cell type and time point are not known. Sequenced input: PBMCs or a T cell subset sorted from them (not recorded which). CDR3 sequence: CASRSSDTQYF. Written as DNA, the CDR3 is TGTGCCAGCAGGTCATCAGATACGCAGTATTTT.